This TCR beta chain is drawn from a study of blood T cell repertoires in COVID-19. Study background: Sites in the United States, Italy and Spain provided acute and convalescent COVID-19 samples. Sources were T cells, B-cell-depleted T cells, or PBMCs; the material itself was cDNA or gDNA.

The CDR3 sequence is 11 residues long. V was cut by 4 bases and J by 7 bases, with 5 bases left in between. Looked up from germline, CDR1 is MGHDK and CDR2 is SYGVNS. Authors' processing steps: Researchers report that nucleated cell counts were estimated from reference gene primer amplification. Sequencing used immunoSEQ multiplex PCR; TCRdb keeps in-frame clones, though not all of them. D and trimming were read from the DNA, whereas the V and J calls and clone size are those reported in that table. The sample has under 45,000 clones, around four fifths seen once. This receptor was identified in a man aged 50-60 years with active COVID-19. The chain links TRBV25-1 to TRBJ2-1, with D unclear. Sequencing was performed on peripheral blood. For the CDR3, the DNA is TGTGCCAGCAGTGGTGAGAATGAGCAGTTCTTC. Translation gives CASSGENEQFF.